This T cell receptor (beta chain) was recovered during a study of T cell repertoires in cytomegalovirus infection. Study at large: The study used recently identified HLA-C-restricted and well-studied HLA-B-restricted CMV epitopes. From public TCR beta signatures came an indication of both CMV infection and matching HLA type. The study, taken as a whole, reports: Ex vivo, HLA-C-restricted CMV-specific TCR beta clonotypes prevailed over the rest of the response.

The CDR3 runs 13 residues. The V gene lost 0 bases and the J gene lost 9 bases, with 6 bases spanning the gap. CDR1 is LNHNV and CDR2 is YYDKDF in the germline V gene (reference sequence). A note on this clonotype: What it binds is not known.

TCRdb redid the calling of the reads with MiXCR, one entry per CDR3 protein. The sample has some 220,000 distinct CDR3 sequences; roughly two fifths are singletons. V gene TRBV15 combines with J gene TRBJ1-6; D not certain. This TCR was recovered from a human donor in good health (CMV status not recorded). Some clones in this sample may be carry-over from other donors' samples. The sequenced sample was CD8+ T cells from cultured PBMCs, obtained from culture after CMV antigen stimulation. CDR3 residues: CATSRDDVSPLHF. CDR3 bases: TGTGCCACCAGCAGAGATGACGTTTCACCCCTCCACTTT.